These T cell receptor beta chains were read from a single sample in a study of Ad26.COV2.S vaccination and SARS-CoV-2 variants. This table comes from immunoSEQ multiplex PCR, and its TCRdb copy is limited to in-frame clones, with some not included. The table records about 480,000 clones, 87% of them present only once. Sequencing was performed on peripheral blood, taken in a trial of Ad26.COV2.S vaccine versus placebo. These receptor sequences come from a person between 18 and 65 years old who received the Ad26.COV2.S COVID-19 vaccine or a placebo. Both conserved end residues are part of each CDR3. D genes are given only for firm matches. Part of the rows lack a size; the others show once, few, many or a class for expanded clones.

CDR3 DNA,CDR3 protein,J gene,D gene,clone size,V gene
TGTGCCAGCAGTGAGGAGATCCGCTATGGCTACACCTTC,CASSEEIRYGYTF,TRBJ1-2,.,.,TRBV2
TGTGCCTGGAGTTCCACAGGCAATGAAAAACTGTTTTTT,CAWSSTGNEKLFF,TRBJ1-4,.,.,TRBV30
TGTGCCAGCAGCGACATGACTAGCGGGAGTAGGACGCAGTATTTT,CASSDMTSGSRTQYF,TRBJ2-3,TRBD2,.,TRBV7-2
TGCACCAGCAGCCAAGTGCGTCGTCAGCATTGGGAGCCCCAGCATTTT,CTSSQVRRQHWEPQHF,TRBJ1-5,.,few,TRBV1
TGTGCCAGCAGCTTAGTGGGAGGGACAGATACGCAGTATTTT,CASSLVGGTDTQYF,TRBJ2-3,TRBD2,.,TRBV7-2
TGTGCCAGCAGGGGTATCACTGAAGCTTTCTTT,CASRGITEAFF,TRBJ1-1,.,.,TRBV28
TGTGCCAGCGAGAGTAGGGTATATAGCAATCAGCCCCAGCATTTT,CASESRVYSNQPQHF,TRBJ1-5,.,.,TRBV28
TGTGCCAGCAGCGTTTGGGGAGTTGACTATGGCTACACCTTC,CASSVWGVDYGYTF,TRBJ1-2,.,once,TRBV5-8
TGTGCCAGCAGCCCGGACTCCCCTTCGGGAGAGCAGTACTTC,CASSPDSPSGEQYF,TRBJ2-7,.,.,TRBV7-2
TGTGCCAGTACGACAGGACAGGGTGGCTACACCTTC,CASTTGQGGYTF,TRBJ1-2,TRBD1,once,TRBV19
TGTGCCAGCAGTCGTCCAGCGGGAGGGCCCTACGAGCAGTACTTC,CASSRPAGGPYEQYF,TRBJ2-7,TRBD2,once,TRBV27
TGTGCCATACGGACCCCGGGACGCAAGACGGGGCTATATGGCTACACCTTC,CAIRTPGRKTGLYGYTF,TRBJ1-2,.,.,TRBV28
TGTGCCAGCAGTTTTGGGGGGTATTCACCCCTCCACTTT,CASSFGGYSPLHF,TRBJ1-6,.,once,TRBV28
TGTGCCAGCAGTTTCTCCAGTCGGGCGGGAGAGACCCAGTACTTC,CASSFSSRAGETQYF,TRBJ2-5,.,.,TRBV27
TGTGCCAGCAGTCCCGGACAGGGGAGGAACACTGAAGCTTTCTTT,CASSPGQGRNTEAFF,TRBJ1-1,TRBD1,.,TRBV28
TGTGCCAGCAGCTCCTGGGGTTTAGGACGGTACGAGCAGTACTTC,CASSSWGLGRYEQYF,TRBJ2-7,.,.,TRBV5-4
TGTGCCAGCAGCGTAGCTGGAAACACCATATATTTT,CASSVAGNTIYF,TRBJ1-3,.,few,TRBV9
TGCGCCAGCAGCCAAAGCTGGGGACAGGGAGAGACCCAGTACTTC,CASSQSWGQGETQYF,TRBJ2-5,TRBD1,.,TRBV4-3
TGTGCCACCAGCACGGACAGGGCGACAGATACGCAGTATTTT,CATSTDRATDTQYF,TRBJ2-3,TRBD1,.,TRBV15
TGTGCCAGCAGCTCGGGACTAGCCATCTACGAGCAGTACTTC,CASSSGLAIYEQYF,TRBJ2-7,TRBD2,.,TRBV5-6
TGTGCCAGCAGCCCACTAGCGGGAGAAGTGTCCGGGGAGCTGTTTTTT,CASSPLAGEVSGELFF,TRBJ2-2,TRBD2,once,TRBV9
TGTGCCAGCAGCTCCCCAGGGTTTCATACGCAGTATTTT,CASSSPGFHTQYF,TRBJ2-3,.,.,TRBV7-8
TGTGCCAGCAGTAGGTTCACGGGGGGGAGGCGTCAGCCCCAGCATTTT,CASSRFTGGRRQPQHF,TRBJ1-5,.,.,TRBV28
TGTGCCAGCCGATCGGTTCGCCACTTGGCGGAGCAGTACTTC,CASRSVRHLAEQYF,TRBJ2-7,.,.,TRBV28
TGTGCCAGCTCACCATTCACTAGCGGCACAGATACGCAGTATTTT,CASSPFTSGTDTQYF,TRBJ2-3,TRBD2,.,TRBV18
TGTGCCAGCAGTTACAACTGGAACTACGAGCAGTACTTC,CASSYNWNYEQYF,TRBJ2-7,.,.,TRBV6-5
TGTGCCACTGCGGACAGGGTGAACACTGAAGCTTTCTTT,CATADRVNTEAFF,TRBJ1-1,TRBD1,few,TRBV6-5
TGTGCCAGTAGTACCGGACAGGGCTATACTGAAGCTTTCTTT,CASSTGQGYTEAFF,TRBJ1-1,TRBD1,.,TRBV19
TGTGCCAGCAGGCGGACACCACAAGGGACCGGGGAGCTGTTTTTT,CASRRTPQGTGELFF,TRBJ2-2,.,.,TRBV6-5
TGTGCCAGCGGGTATGACGGGATGTACACCGGGGAGCTGTTTTTT,CASGYDGMYTGELFF,TRBJ2-2,.,.,TRBV27
TGTGCCAGCAGATCCCCAGCGGGAGTTGCTCCTGAGCAGTTCTTC,CASRSPAGVAPEQFF,TRBJ2-1,TRBD2,.,TRBV28
TGTGCCAGCAGTTATCCCCGACCCAGGGAGACCCAGTACTTC,CASSYPRPRETQYF,TRBJ2-5,.,.,TRBV6-2/TRBV6-3
TGTGCCAGCAGCGTAGGGGGGCTCGGAAACACCATATATTTT,CASSVGGLGNTIYF,TRBJ1-3,.,once,TRBV9
TGTGCCAGCAGCCAACCTAGCGGGATAGGCTCTAGCGAGCAGTACTTC,CASSQPSGIGSSEQYF,TRBJ2-7,TRBD2,.,TRBV3-1/TRBV3-2
TGCGCCAGCAGCGAGTCAGACGCTCAGCCCCAGCATTTT,CASSESDAQPQHF,TRBJ1-5,.,.,TRBV10-2
TGCAGTGCTAGTGGACTAGCGGGAGGGCCTGCGGAGACCCAGTACTTC,CSASGLAGGPAETQYF,TRBJ2-5,TRBD2,.,TRBV20-1
TGTGCCAGCAGTCCGTACGCCGGGACTAGCGGGCATAGCTCCTACGAGCAGTACTTC,CASSPYAGTSGHSSYEQYF,TRBJ2-7,TRBD2,.,TRBV27
TGTGCCAGCAGCCCCGGGTTGACCTATGGCTACACCTTC,CASSPGLTYGYTF,TRBJ1-2,.,.,TRBV7-9
TGTGCCAGCAGCCGGACTAGCGTGATGGCTTATGAGCAGTTCTTC,CASSRTSVMAYEQFF,TRBJ2-1,TRBD2,.,TRBV6-5
TGTGCCAGCAGTTTACAAGGGAGGGGCGCGCCCCAGCATTTT,CASSLQGRGAPQHF,TRBJ1-5,.,.,TRBV27
TGTGCCAGCAGCTTAGACAGGGTGGCAGATACGCAGTATTTT,CASSLDRVADTQYF,TRBJ2-3,.,.,TRBV11-3
TGTGCCAGCAGCTTAGATTCGGGAAGAAGCTATGGCTACACCTTC,CASSLDSGRSYGYTF,TRBJ1-2,.,.,TRBV7-2
TGTGCCAGCAAAGAGATGGGAGGGCCGGAGCAGTACTTC,CASKEMGGPEQYF,TRBJ2-7,TRBD2,.,TRBV27
TGTGCCAGTAGTCCCCCGGTGGGGGGGCTTAGGAACACTGAAGCTTTCTTT,CASSPPVGGLRNTEAFF,TRBJ1-1,.,.,TRBV19
TGTGCCAGCAGCTTAGGCCAGGTCGTCTACGAGCAGTACTTC,CASSLGQVVYEQYF,TRBJ2-7,.,.,TRBV7-9
TGTGCCAGCAGCTTGGGGGGGGGACAGACCTACGAGCAGTACTTC,CASSLGGGQTYEQYF,TRBJ2-7,.,once,TRBV5-4
TGTGCCAGCAGCAGTGGACAGGGGGGGTACACTGAAGCTTTCTTT,CASSSGQGGYTEAFF,TRBJ1-1,TRBD1,.,TRBV11-2
TGTGCCAGCCACGCAGGCGGAAGTACGGGGTCAGATACGCAGTATTTT,CASHAGGSTGSDTQYF,TRBJ2-3,.,.,TRBV7-2